Listed below are T cell receptor beta chains from one sample, sequenced in a study of identical twins. TCRdb called the 5' RACE reads again in MiXCR, with one record for every CDR3 protein. This table holds fewer than 550,000 distinct CDR3 sequences, about 16% found once. The same data also went into a second study, on yellow fever vaccine responses in identical twins.

Sequenced: CD4+ T cells sorted from blood. All receptors come from a woman under 30 in good health. The CDR3 runs from the conserved cysteine through the conserved F or W. The D gene is left open where the match is weak. Expanded clones get a size class; other rows say once, few or many, or leave the size out.

CDR3 DNA: TGTGCCAGCAGCCGACTAACAGGGGTGGAGACCCAGCACTTC
CDR3 protein: CASSRLTGVETQHF
clone size: few
J gene: TRBJ2-5
V gene: TRBV7-9
D gene: TRBD1

CDR3 DNA: TGTGCCAGCAGCTCCGTAGTAATGGCAGGGGCTGCTGGAAACACCATATATTTT
CDR3 protein: CASSSVVMAGAAGNTIYF
clone size: .
J gene: TRBJ1-3
V gene: TRBV11-2
D gene: .

CDR3 DNA: TGTGCCAGCAGTTACTCGGAAATAGGGACTAGCGGCACAGATACGCAGTATTTT
CDR3 protein: CASSYSEIGTSGTDTQYF
clone size: .
J gene: TRBJ2-3
V gene: TRBV6-5
D gene: TRBD2

CDR3 DNA: TGCAGCGTGGCTGGACAGGGCACATATGGCTACACCTTC
CDR3 protein: CSVAGQGTYGYTF
clone size: many
J gene: TRBJ1-2
V gene: TRBV29-1
D gene: TRBD1

CDR3 DNA: TGTGCCAGCAGTTATATTAGGGGGTCCTACAATGAGCAGTTCTTC
CDR3 protein: CASSYIRGSYNEQFF
clone size: .
J gene: TRBJ2-1
V gene: TRBV6-5
D gene: .

CDR3 DNA: TGCGCCAGCAGCGGGCCAAACACCGGGGAGCTGTTTTTT
CDR3 protein: CASSGPNTGELFF
clone size: many
J gene: TRBJ2-2
V gene: TRBV5-1
D gene: .

CDR3 DNA: TGCAGTGCTAGGGAGACGGGAAGCTTATATGGCTACACCTTC
CDR3 protein: CSARETGSLYGYTF
clone size: .
J gene: TRBJ1-2
V gene: TRBV20-1
D gene: .

CDR3 DNA: TGTGCTAGTGGTTTGGTCTGGACTAGCGGACACTACAATGAGCAGTTCTTC
CDR3 protein: CASGLVWTSGHYNEQFF
clone size: .
J gene: TRBJ2-1
V gene: TRBV12-5
D gene: TRBD2

CDR3 DNA: TGTGCCACCAGTGATCCGAGTACAGGGGACTATGGCTACACCTTC
CDR3 protein: CATSDPSTGDYGYTF
clone size: few
J gene: TRBJ1-2
V gene: TRBV24-1
D gene: TRBD1

CDR3 DNA: TGTGCCACCAGCAGAGATTTAATTATAGCGGGAGGCTCCGAGCAGTACTTC
CDR3 protein: CATSRDLIIAGGSEQYF
clone size: few
J gene: TRBJ2-7
V gene: TRBV15
D gene: TRBD2

CDR3 DNA: TGTGCCAGCAGCCAAGAAGTTAGCGGGAACCAAGAGACCCAGTACTTC
CDR3 protein: CASSQEVSGNQETQYF
clone size: many
J gene: TRBJ2-5
V gene: TRBV4-2
D gene: TRBD2

CDR3 DNA: TGCAGCGCCGGGACAGGGGGAAAAAACATTCAGTACTTC
CDR3 protein: CSAGTGGKNIQYF
clone size: many
J gene: TRBJ2-4
V gene: TRBV29-1
D gene: TRBD1

CDR3 DNA: TGCGCCAGCAGTGGGCTGGGGCCTAGCACAGATACGCAGTATTTT
CDR3 protein: CASSGLGPSTDTQYF
clone size: few
J gene: TRBJ2-3
V gene: TRBV10-2
D gene: .

CDR3 DNA: TGTGCCAGCAGCCAGCGGGGGACTAGCGGGTCCTACTCCTACGAGCAGTACTTC
CDR3 protein: CASSQRGTSGSYSYEQYF
clone size: .
J gene: TRBJ2-7
V gene: TRBV11-2
D gene: TRBD2

CDR3 DNA: TGTGCCAGCAGTGAAATGTTGAGTTTCGGAGAGACCCAGTACTTC
CDR3 protein: CASSEMLSFGETQYF
clone size: few
J gene: TRBJ2-5
V gene: TRBV2
D gene: .

CDR3 DNA: TGTGCCAGCAGCAAATTCACTAGCGGGTTTAAAGATACGCAGTATTTT
CDR3 protein: CASSKFTSGFKDTQYF
clone size: .
J gene: TRBJ2-3
V gene: TRBV21-1
D gene: .

CDR3 DNA: TGCAGTGCTGACGTGGCGACCCACAATGAGCAGTTCTTC
CDR3 protein: CSADVATHNEQFF
clone size: few
J gene: TRBJ2-1
V gene: TRBV20-1
D gene: .

CDR3 DNA: TGCGCCAGCAGCTTTAGGTCGCGAACCGGGGAGCTGTTTTTT
CDR3 protein: CASSFRSRTGELFF
clone size: .
J gene: TRBJ2-2
V gene: TRBV5-1
D gene: .

CDR3 DNA: TGTGCCAGCAGCCAAGGTAGCGGGGCCCCTGTCGAGCAGTACTTC
CDR3 protein: CASSQGSGAPVEQYF
clone size: .
J gene: TRBJ2-7
V gene: TRBV3-1
D gene: TRBD2

CDR3 DNA: TGTGCCAGCAGAGAGGAGGAGACCCAGTACTTC
CDR3 protein: CASREEETQYF
clone size: many
J gene: TRBJ2-5
V gene: TRBV12-3/TRBV12-4
D gene: .

CDR3 DNA: TGTGCCAGCAGCCCGAAAGGACTAGCAACCTACGAGCAGTACTTC
CDR3 protein: CASSPKGLATYEQYF
clone size: few
J gene: TRBJ2-7
V gene: TRBV27
D gene: TRBD2

CDR3 DNA: TGCGCCAGCAGCTTGGTTATCCCCGGGGGGGACAATGAGCAGTTCTTC
CDR3 protein: CASSLVIPGGDNEQFF
clone size: .
J gene: TRBJ2-1
V gene: TRBV5-1
D gene: TRBD2

CDR3 DNA: TGCGCCAGCAGCTTGGCCGCTAGCGGGAGTGGTTACGAGCAGTACTTC
CDR3 protein: CASSLAASGSGYEQYF
clone size: few
J gene: TRBJ2-7
V gene: TRBV5-1
D gene: TRBD2

CDR3 DNA: TGCGCCAGCAGCTTGGGACTGCTCGAGACCCAGTACTTC
CDR3 protein: CASSLGLLETQYF
clone size: few
J gene: TRBJ2-5
V gene: TRBV5-1
D gene: .

CDR3 DNA: TGCAGCGCCGCGGCAGGGACAGACACAGATACGCAGTATTTT
CDR3 protein: CSAAAGTDTDTQYF
clone size: .
J gene: TRBJ2-3
V gene: TRBV29-1
D gene: TRBD1

CDR3 DNA: TGCAGCTCCCTAGCGGGGGCTCCCTACAATGAGCAGTTCTTC
CDR3 protein: CSSLAGAPYNEQFF
clone size: few
J gene: TRBJ2-1
V gene: TRBV29-1
D gene: TRBD2

CDR3 DNA: TGTGCCAGCAGCCCCGGACTAGCGGGGGGGACCCAGTACTTC
CDR3 protein: CASSPGLAGGTQYF
clone size: few
J gene: TRBJ2-5
V gene: TRBV3-1
D gene: TRBD2

CDR3 DNA: TGTGCCATCAGCAACGGACGGGGCACAGATACGCAGTATTTT
CDR3 protein: CAISNGRGTDTQYF
clone size: .
J gene: TRBJ2-3
V gene: TRBV10-3
D gene: .

CDR3 DNA: TGCAGTGCAACTCCCGGGCGGGGAAAAGAGACCCAGTACTTC
CDR3 protein: CSATPGRGKETQYF
clone size: .
J gene: TRBJ2-5
V gene: TRBV20-1
D gene: .

CDR3 DNA: TGTGCCAGCAACCCGGACAGATGGAATGAAAAACTGTTTTTT
CDR3 protein: CASNPDRWNEKLFF
clone size: few
J gene: TRBJ1-4
V gene: TRBV28
D gene: .

CDR3 DNA: TGCAGTGTAACGGACAGGGTGGAGGGCTACACCTTC
CDR3 protein: CSVTDRVEGYTF
clone size: few
J gene: TRBJ1-2
V gene: TRBV20-1
D gene: TRBD1

CDR3 DNA: TGTGCCAGCAGGGATCACAGGGCAGGCTACACCTTC
CDR3 protein: CASRDHRAGYTF
clone size: few
J gene: TRBJ1-2
V gene: TRBV2
D gene: .

CDR3 DNA: TGCAGTGCCGCCTACAGCACAGATACGCAGTATTTT
CDR3 protein: CSAAYSTDTQYF
clone size: .
J gene: TRBJ2-3
V gene: TRBV20-1
D gene: .

CDR3 DNA: TGCGCCAGCAGCCCGGGGACTAGCGGGAACACAGATACGCAGTATTTT
CDR3 protein: CASSPGTSGNTDTQYF
clone size: many
J gene: TRBJ2-3
V gene: TRBV5-1
D gene: TRBD2

CDR3 DNA: TGTGCCAGCAGTTTTTCGGGGGCGGGTCAGCCCCAGCATTTT
CDR3 protein: CASSFSGAGQPQHF
clone size: .
J gene: TRBJ1-5
V gene: TRBV12-3/TRBV12-4
D gene: .

CDR3 DNA: TGCAGTGCTACCGGGACTAGCGGGGGGGCTGGAGATACGCAGTATTTT
CDR3 protein: CSATGTSGGAGDTQYF
clone size: many
J gene: TRBJ2-3
V gene: TRBV20-1
D gene: TRBD2

CDR3 DNA: TGCAGTGCTAGAGGTTTAGGGACTAGCGGGTATAATACGCAGTATTTT
CDR3 protein: CSARGLGTSGYNTQYF
clone size: few
J gene: TRBJ2-3
V gene: TRBV20-1
D gene: TRBD2

CDR3 DNA: TGTGCCAGCAGCAAATTAGGGACAGGGGGCGGTTTTGAGACCCAGTACTTC
CDR3 protein: CASSKLGTGGGFETQYF
clone size: .
J gene: TRBJ2-5
V gene: TRBV21-1
D gene: .

CDR3 DNA: TGTGCCAGCAGGAAGGGTGTCCAAGAGACCCAGTACTTC
CDR3 protein: CASRKGVQETQYF
clone size: .
J gene: TRBJ2-5
V gene: TRBV2
D gene: .

CDR3 DNA: TGTGCCAGTACCATGGGGGACAGGGGTTTGGGTGAAGCTTTCTTT
CDR3 protein: CASTMGDRGLGEAFF
clone size: .
J gene: TRBJ1-1
V gene: TRBV19
D gene: TRBD1

CDR3 DNA: TGTGCCAGCAGCCAAGGGGGATCTAATGAAAAACTGTTTTTT
CDR3 protein: CASSQGGSNEKLFF
clone size: .
J gene: TRBJ1-4
V gene: TRBV3-1
D gene: .

CDR3 DNA: TGTGCCAGCAGCCTAGCGGCCTCCTACAATGAGCAGTTCTTC
CDR3 protein: CASSLAASYNEQFF
clone size: many
J gene: TRBJ2-1
V gene: TRBV12-3/TRBV12-4
D gene: TRBD2

CDR3 DNA: TGTGCCAGCAAGGAGCAGGGGACAGGGGCCTACGAGCAGTACTTC
CDR3 protein: CASKEQGTGAYEQYF
clone size: .
J gene: TRBJ2-7
V gene: TRBV7-8
D gene: TRBD1

CDR3 DNA: TGTGCCAAGAGTTCTGGAAGGGACAGGGGTAGCAATCAGCCCCAGCATTTT
CDR3 protein: CAKSSGRDRGSNQPQHF
clone size: .
J gene: TRBJ1-5
V gene: TRBV12-3/TRBV12-4
D gene: TRBD1

CDR3 DNA: TGTGCCAGCAGTTACTCGACTGTATTTGGTTCACCCCTCCACTTT
CDR3 protein: CASSYSTVFGSPLHF
clone size: few
J gene: TRBJ1-6
V gene: TRBV6-5
D gene: .

CDR3 DNA: TGCGCCAGCAGCGAGACAGGGCCAGAGGACACTGAAGCTTTCTTT
CDR3 protein: CASSETGPEDTEAFF
clone size: many
J gene: TRBJ1-1
V gene: TRBV5-1
D gene: TRBD1

CDR3 DNA: TGTGCCAGCAGTGCAGCCTTACCATACGAGCAGTACTTC
CDR3 protein: CASSAALPYEQYF
clone size: few
J gene: TRBJ2-7
V gene: TRBV6-1
D gene: .

CDR3 DNA: TGTGCCAGCAGTAGAAGGGGGGAGAACACCGGGGAGCTGTTTTTT
CDR3 protein: CASSRRGENTGELFF
clone size: .
J gene: TRBJ2-2
V gene: TRBV6-1
D gene: .

CDR3 DNA: TGTGCCATCAGTGAGCCAACAGGGCACTCTGGAAACACCATATATTTT
CDR3 protein: CAISEPTGHSGNTIYF
clone size: few
J gene: TRBJ1-3
V gene: TRBV10-3
D gene: .

CDR3 DNA: TGTGCCACCAGTGATCCCGGGACTACGTACAATGAGCAGTTCTTC
CDR3 protein: CATSDPGTTYNEQFF
clone size: .
J gene: TRBJ2-1
V gene: TRBV24-1
D gene: TRBD2

CDR3 DNA: TGTGCCAGCAGCCGGGGACTAGCGGGGGCCGGGGTCGATGAGCAGTTCTTC
CDR3 protein: CASSRGLAGAGVDEQFF
clone size: few
J gene: TRBJ2-1
V gene: TRBV3-1
D gene: TRBD2

CDR3 DNA: TGTGCCAGCAGTGAAGGAAGGACTGAGCAGTTCTTC
CDR3 protein: CASSEGRTEQFF
clone size: few
J gene: TRBJ2-1
V gene: TRBV2
D gene: .